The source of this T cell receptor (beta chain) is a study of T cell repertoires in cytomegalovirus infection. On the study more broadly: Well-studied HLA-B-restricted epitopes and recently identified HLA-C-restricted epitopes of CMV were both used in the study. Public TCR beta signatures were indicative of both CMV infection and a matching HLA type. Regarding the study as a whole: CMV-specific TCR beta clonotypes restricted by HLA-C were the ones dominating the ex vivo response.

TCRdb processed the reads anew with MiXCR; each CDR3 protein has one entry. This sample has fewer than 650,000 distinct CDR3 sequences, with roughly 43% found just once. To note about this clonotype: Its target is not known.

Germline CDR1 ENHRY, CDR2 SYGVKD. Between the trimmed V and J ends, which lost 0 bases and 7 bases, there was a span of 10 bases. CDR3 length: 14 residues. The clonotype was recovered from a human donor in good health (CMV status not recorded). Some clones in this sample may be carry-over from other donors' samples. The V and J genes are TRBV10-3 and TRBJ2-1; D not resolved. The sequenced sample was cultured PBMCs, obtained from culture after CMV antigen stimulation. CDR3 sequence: CAISESFLENEQFF. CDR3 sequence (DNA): TGTGCCATCAGTGAGTCTTTCTTAGAGAATGAGCAGTTCTTC.